The 14 T cell receptor beta chains given below trace back to one sample, sequenced in a study of Ad26.COV2.S vaccination and SARS-CoV-2 variants. Libraries were prepared by immunoSEQ multiplex PCR; TCRdb keeps only in-frame clonotypes and omits some of them. Altogether about 350,000 clones are present, around 84% being singletons, with the ten largest covering approximately 3.5%. The treatment: about 20 received Ad26.COV2.S at low or high dose, single or two shots; several received placebo; per-sample allocation not given. Collection of the samples took place on day 63 after the first injection of vaccine or placebo. Sequencing used peripheral blood, obtained in a trial of Ad26.COV2.S vaccine versus placebo. These receptor sequences come from a person aged 18-65 years who received the Ad26.COV2.S COVID-19 vaccine or a placebo.

V usage is TRBV11-2 and J usage is TRBJ1-2, with 7 bases aligning to TRBD1. The CDR3 consists of 15 residues. With V trimmed by 0 bases and J by 2 bases, 3 bases remained unmatched. Germline CDR1 is SGHAT and CDR2 is FQNNGV. CDR3 DNA sequence: TGTGCCAGCAGCTTAGAAGGGGGCATGAACTATGGCTACACCTTC. The encoded protein is CASSLEGGMNYGYTF.

As for this clone: A read error may account for a junction end that differs from germline. The genes are TRBV7-7 and TRBJ2-7; TRBD1 matches at 8 bases. The CDR3 loop spans 15 amino acids. CDR1 is SSHAT and CDR2 is FNYEAQ in the germline V gene (reference sequence). CDR3 in DNA: TGTGCTAGCAGCTTAAACCTGGACAGGGTCCACGAGCAGTACTTC. It encodes CASSLNLDRVHEQYF.

The V call is TRBV7-2, the J call TRBJ2-3, with D unresolved. Per the germline V gene, CDR1 is SGHTA and CDR2 is FQGNSA. Trimming took off 5 bases at V and 2 bases at J, with 20 bases between the two ends. The CDR3 has 17 residues. CDR3 sequence: CASSPRGGLRLTDTQYF. CDR3 sequence (DNA): TGTGCCAGCAGCCCCAGAGGTGGCCTTAGACTCACAGATACGCAGTATTTT.

This clone was recorded only once. The chain has TRBV7-2 and TRBJ1-1; the D is unclear. Germline CDR1 SGHTA, CDR2 FQGNSA. Between the trimmed V and J ends, which lost 1 base and 5 bases, there was a span of 11 bases. This CDR3 region has 14 residues. The CDR3 DNA reads TGTGCCAGCAGCTTAGGCCAAGTCGATACTGAAGCTTTCTTT. Its protein is CASSLGQVDTEAFF.

V gene TRBV9 combines with J gene TRBJ2-1, with TRBD2 as a possible D gene (6 bases). V gave up 9 bases and J gave up 7 bases, with 17 bases separating them. Germline CDR1 reads SGDLS; CDR2 reads YYNGEE. CDR3 length: 13 amino acids. This chain's CDR3 is CATGGPYGNEQFF. DNA for the CDR3: TGTGCCACCGGGGGACCTTATGGTAATGAGCAGTTCTTC.

The rearrangement links TRBV5-1 to TRBJ1-4, with 7 bases matching TRBD1. This CDR3 contains 15 residues. V gave up 3 bases and J gave up 3 bases; unmatched junction bases: 5. Germline CDR1 SGHRS, CDR2 YFSETQ. CDR3 loop: CASSSDRVANEKLFF. The CDR3 DNA reads as TGCGCCAGCAGCTCCGACAGGGTTGCTAATGAAAAACTGTTTTTT.

The gene calls are TRBV18 and TRBJ1-5, with no clear D. The germline V and J ends were trimmed by 1 base and 0 bases, with 7 bases remaining between them. Per germline, CDR1 KGHSH and CDR2 LQKENI. This CDR3 is 15 amino acids long. The CDR3 spells CASSPQQISNQPQHF. Written as DNA, the CDR3 is TGTGCCAGCTCACCACAACAGATTAGCAATCAGCCCCAGCATTTT.

This chain uses TRBV24-1 with TRBJ2-3; no reliable D call. Trimming pared 1 base from V and 7 bases from J, leaving 5 bases between. CDR1 and CDR2 from the germline V gene are KGHDR and SFDVKD. The CDR3 has 12 amino acids. The CDR3 DNA reads TGTGCCACCAGTGATTTACATAATACGCAGTATTTT. Translated: CATSDLHNTQYF.

The J gene is TRBJ2-7, the V gene TRBV11-2; D not certain. The CDR3 contains 14 residues. CDR1 and CDR2 (germline): SGHAT, FQNNGV. The V end lost 1 base, the J end lost 11 bases, and 18 bases lay between the germline ends. The CDR3 protein is CASSLVQPPTIEYF. In DNA form, the CDR3 reads TGTGCCAGCAGCTTAGTCCAGCCCCCAACGATAGAGTACTTC.

This clone occurred once. The gene calls are TRBV5-5 and TRBJ2-2; 10 nucleotides agree with TRBD2. This CDR3 has 16 amino acids. V shed 1 base, J shed 7 bases, and the junction held 7 bases outside the gene matches. Germline values: CDR1 SGHKS, CDR2 YYEKEE (reference sequence). The CDR3 bases are TGTGCCAGCAGCTTGACTAGCGGGGCGGTTATCGGGGAGCTGTTTTTT. The encoded protein is CASSLTSGAVIGELFF.

The J gene is TRBJ2-7, the V gene TRBV11-2, with TRBD1 matching over 8 bases. Trimming cost V 5 bases and J 2 bases; bases outside gene matches: 5. Germline CDR1 and CDR2: SGHAT and FQNNGV. The CDR3 has 14 amino acids. This chain's CDR3 is CASSPIRGPYEQYF. The CDR3 bases are TGTGCCAGCAGCCCAATCAGGGGGCCCTACGAGCAGTACTTC.

This clone has a handful of counts. The chain carries TRBV24-1 and TRBJ1-5; D ambiguous. CDR1 is KGHDR, CDR2 SFDVKD, per germline. Trimming shortened V by 6 bases and J by 0 bases, and 5 bases separated the two germline ends. The CDR3 loop spans 13 amino acids. CDR3 region: CATSRTSNQPQHF. Written as DNA, the CDR3 is TGTGCCACCAGTAGAACTAGCAATCAGCCCCAGCATTTT.

This sequence joins TRBV11-2 and TRBJ2-7, with TRBD1 identical over 7 bases. This CDR3 spans 15 amino acids. The junction had 8 bases not matched to a gene; V was cut back by 0 bases and J by 6 bases. Germline loops: CDR1 SGHAT, CDR2 FQNNGV. CDR3 sequence (DNA): TGTGCCAGCAGCTTAGACTCCGACAGGGTCGCCGAGCAGTACTTC. Amino acids: CASSLDSDRVAEQYF.

The J gene is TRBJ2-7, the V gene TRBV5-8; D may correspond to TRBD1 or TRBD2 (6 bases each). The CDR3 runs 14 residues. CDR1 is SGHTS, CDR2 YDEGEE, per germline. The ends were cut back, 0 bases at V and 2 bases at J, with 9 bases in the middle. CDR3 loop: CASSLGRGPYEQYF. The CDR3 bases are TGTGCCAGCAGCTTGGGACGGGGGCCCTACGAGCAGTACTTC.